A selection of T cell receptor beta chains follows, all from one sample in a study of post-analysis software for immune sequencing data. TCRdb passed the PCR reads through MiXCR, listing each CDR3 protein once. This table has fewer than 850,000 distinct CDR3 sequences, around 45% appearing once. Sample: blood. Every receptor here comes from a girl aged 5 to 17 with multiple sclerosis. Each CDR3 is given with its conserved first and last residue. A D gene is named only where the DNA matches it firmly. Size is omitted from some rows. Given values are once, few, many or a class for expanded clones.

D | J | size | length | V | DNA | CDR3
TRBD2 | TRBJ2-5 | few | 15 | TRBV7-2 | TGTGCCAGCAGCTTAGAGACTAGCGCCTCGGAGACCCAGTACTTC | CASSLETSASETQYF
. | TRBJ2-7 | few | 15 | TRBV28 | TGTGCCAGCAGTCCCCACCCCGGGACTTCGCTGGAGCAGTACTTC | CASSPHPGTSLEQYF
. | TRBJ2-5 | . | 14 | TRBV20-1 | TGCAGTGCTAGAGATTGGGGTCCCCAAGAGACCCAGTACTTC | CSARDWGPQETQYF
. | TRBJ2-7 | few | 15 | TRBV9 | TGTGCCAGCAGCCCGGGGGGACAATGGTTGGGCGAGCAGTACTTC | CASSPGGQWLGEQYF
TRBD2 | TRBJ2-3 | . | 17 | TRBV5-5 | TGTGCCAGCGCCGAATGGCGAGCGGGAAGGATCTTAAGTACGCAGTATTTT | CASAEWRAGRILSTQYF
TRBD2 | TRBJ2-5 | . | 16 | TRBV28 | TGTGACAGCAGTTTTGGCCTAGCGGGAGGTCAAGAGACCCAGTACTTC | CDSSFGLAGGQETQYF
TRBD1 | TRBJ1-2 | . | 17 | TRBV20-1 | TGCAGTGCTAGAGATTCGGGACAGGGGGCGAGTATCTATGGCTACACCTTC | CSARDSGQGASIYGYTF
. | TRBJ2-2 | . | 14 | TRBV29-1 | TGCAGCGCCGACGCAGGGGGGGTCACCGGGGAGCTGTTTTTT | CSADAGGVTGELFF
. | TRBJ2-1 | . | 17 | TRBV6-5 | TGTGCCAGCAGTTACTCCGACGCACAGTACAGGAGCGAGACCCAGTTCTTC | CASSYSDAQYRSETQFF
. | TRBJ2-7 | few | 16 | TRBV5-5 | TGTGCCAGCAGCTCCCTCACCATAGCGGTAAGGGGCGAGCAGTACTTC | CASSSLTIAVRGEQYF
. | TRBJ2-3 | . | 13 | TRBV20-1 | TGCAGTGCTAGGACAGGTGCAAAGGATACGCAGTATTTT | CSARTGAKDTQYF
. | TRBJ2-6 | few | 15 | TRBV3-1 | TGTGCCAGCACCCGAGGGGGCTCTGGGGCCAACGTCCTGACTTTC | CASTRGGSGANVLTF
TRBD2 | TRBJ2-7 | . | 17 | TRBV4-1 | TGCGCCAGCAGCCAGGCAAGGCTAGCGGGGCCTACCTACGAGCAGTACTTC | CASSQARLAGPTYEQYF
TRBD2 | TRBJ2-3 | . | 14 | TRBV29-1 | TGCAGCGCTCCCACTAGCGCCAACCCAGATACGCAGTATTTT | CSAPTSANPDTQYF
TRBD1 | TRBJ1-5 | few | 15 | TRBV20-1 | TGCAGTGCTAAATCCGGGACAGGGAACAATCAGCCCCAGCATTTT | CSAKSGTGNNQPQHF
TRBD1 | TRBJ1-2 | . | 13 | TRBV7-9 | TGTGCCAGCAGCTTAAGCGGGACAGAAGGCTACACCTTC | CASSLSGTEGYTF
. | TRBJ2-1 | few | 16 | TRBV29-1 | TGCAGCGTTGAATTGGCCCGGGCCCTAGACTACAATGAGCAGTTCTTC | CSVELARALDYNEQFF
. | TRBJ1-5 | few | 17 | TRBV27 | TGTGCCAGCAGTTTATCGATGGGGGAGCTTAGCAATCAGCCCCAGCATTTT | CASSLSMGELSNQPQHF
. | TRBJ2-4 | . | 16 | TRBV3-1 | TGTGCCAGCAGCCAAGAATCATGGGGGGCCAAAAACATTCAGTACTTC | CASSQESWGAKNIQYF
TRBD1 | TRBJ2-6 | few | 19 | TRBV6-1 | TGTGCCAGCAGTCCTCGTCCCCGACAGGGAAACTCTGGGGCCAACGTCCTGACTTTC | CASSPRPRQGNSGANVLTF
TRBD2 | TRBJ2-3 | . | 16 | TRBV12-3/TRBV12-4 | TGTGCCAGCAGTTTAGCTGGGACTAGCGGGGGAGATACGCAGTATTTT | CASSLAGTSGGDTQYF
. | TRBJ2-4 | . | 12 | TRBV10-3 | TGTGCCGCTCCGCCCAATAAAAACATTCAGTACTTC | CAAPPNKNIQYF
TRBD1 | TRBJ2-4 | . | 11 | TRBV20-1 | TGCAGTGCTCGGACAGGACAGGGGCAGTACTTC | CSARTGQGQYF
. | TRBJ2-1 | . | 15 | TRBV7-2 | TGTGCCAGCAGCTTACAGCGGGTGGGTCGCGGTGAGCAGTTCTTC | CASSLQRVGRGEQFF
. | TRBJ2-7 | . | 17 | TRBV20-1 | TGCAGTGCTATAAGTTATGGGCAAGCGGGCCCCTACAATGAGCAGTACTTC | CSAISYGQAGPYNEQYF
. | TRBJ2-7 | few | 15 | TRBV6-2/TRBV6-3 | TGTGCCAGCAGTTCGGGATATGGACATCAGCTCGAGCAGTACTTC | CASSSGYGHQLEQYF